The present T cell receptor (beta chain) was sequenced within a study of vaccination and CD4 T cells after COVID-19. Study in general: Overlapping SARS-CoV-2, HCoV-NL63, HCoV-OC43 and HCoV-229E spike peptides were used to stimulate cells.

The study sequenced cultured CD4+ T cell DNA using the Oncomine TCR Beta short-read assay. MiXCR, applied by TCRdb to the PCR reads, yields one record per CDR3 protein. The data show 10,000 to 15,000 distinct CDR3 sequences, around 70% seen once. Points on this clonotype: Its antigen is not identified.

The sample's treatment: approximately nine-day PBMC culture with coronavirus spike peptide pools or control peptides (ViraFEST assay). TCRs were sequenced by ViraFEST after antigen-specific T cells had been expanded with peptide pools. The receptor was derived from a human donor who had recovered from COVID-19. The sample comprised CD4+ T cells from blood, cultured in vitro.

The CDR3 protein is CSARERRVGSMNTEAFF. The CDR3, as DNA: TGCAGTGCTAGAGAGAGGAGGGTTGGCTCCATGAACACTGAAGCTTTCTTT. The chain carries TRBV20-1 and TRBJ1-1, with D unresolved. The length of the CDR3 is 17 residues. Germline assignment: CDR1 DFQATT and CDR2 SNEGSKA (reference sequence). Trimming stripped 0 bases from V and 0 bases from J, with 17 bases between.